The clone carrying this T cell receptor (beta chain) showed up many times. This sample stems from a study of metastatic and nonmetastatic thyroid tumors. As for the study in general: The study looked at repertoires side by side in blood and in tumor or nodule tissue from malignant and benign thyroid patients.

TCRdb re-analyzed the PCR reads using MiXCR. The sample lists around 89,000 clones; 15% were seen once. The CDR3 length is 14 residues. Germline-derived CDR1 and CDR2 are SEHNR and FQNEAQ (reference sequence). V lost 4 bases, J lost 2 bases, and 8 bases lay in between. Each patient went into thyroid surgery without having received any treatment. This clonotype was obtained from a female donor with papillary thyroid cancer or a benign thyroid nodule (not recorded which). Some clones in this sample may be carry-over from other donors' samples. This sequence joins TRBV7-9 and TRBJ1-4, with a tentative D call TRBD1 (6 bases). Sequencing was done on a sample of blood. CDR3 residues: CASSWRGTNEKLFF. The CDR3 DNA sequence: TGTGCCAGCAGCTGGAGGGGGACTAATGAAAAACTGTTTTTT.